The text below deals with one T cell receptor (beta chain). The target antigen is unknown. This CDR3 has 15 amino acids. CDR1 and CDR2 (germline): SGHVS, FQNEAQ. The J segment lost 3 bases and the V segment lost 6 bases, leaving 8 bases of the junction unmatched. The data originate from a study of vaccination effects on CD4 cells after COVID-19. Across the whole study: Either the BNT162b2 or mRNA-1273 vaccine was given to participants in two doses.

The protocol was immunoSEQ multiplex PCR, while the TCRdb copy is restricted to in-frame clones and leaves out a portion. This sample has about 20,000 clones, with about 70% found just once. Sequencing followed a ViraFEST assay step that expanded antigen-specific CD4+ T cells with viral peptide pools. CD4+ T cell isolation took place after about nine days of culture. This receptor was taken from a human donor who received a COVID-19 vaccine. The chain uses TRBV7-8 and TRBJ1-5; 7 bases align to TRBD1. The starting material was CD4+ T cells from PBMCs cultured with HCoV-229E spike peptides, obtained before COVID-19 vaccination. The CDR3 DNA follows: TGTGCCAGCAGTCGTACTACAGGGGTCAATCAGCCCCAGCATTTT. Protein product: CASSRTTGVNQPQHF.